The clone carrying this TCR beta chain came up once. A quantity of about 0.5 to 1 ug RNA underwent reverse transcription using random hexamers. TCRdb reprocessed the immunoSEQ multiplex PCR reads with MiXCR, giving one entry per CDR3 protein. Of some 130,000 distinct CDR3 sequences in the sample, approximately 94% were seen once. The sample is drawn from a study of CD8 T cells in Susac syndrome. This TCR was sampled from a human donor with multiple sclerosis. Sequenced sample: CD4+ T cells from PBMCs.

As DNA, the CDR3 is TGCAGCGTTGAAGAGGGCGGGTCCTACGAGCAGTACTTC. It is translated as CSVEEGGSYEQYF. The chain carries TRBV29-1 and TRBJ2-7; a weak D match, TRBD2 (5 bases). Trimming removed 0 bases from V and 1 base from J, with 7 bases in between. Germline V gene sequence: CDR1 SQVTM, CDR2 ANQGSEA. The length of the CDR3 is 13 residues.